A selection of T cell receptor beta chains follows, all from one sample in a study of cytomegalovirus exposure and HLA in healthy donors. Repertoires were generated with immunoSEQ multiplex PCR, while TCRdb's copy carries only in-frame clones and drops some. The sample includes some 140,000 clones, roughly 73% seen only once; the top ten take roughly 1.3%. The sequencing sample was made of PBMCs. The source of these receptors is a woman aged 40 to 50 in good health and CMV-seronegative. The CDR3 runs from the conserved cysteine through the conserved F or W. Fields, in order: D gene, V gene, clone size, CDR3 protein. D genes are given only for firm matches. Size tells how often a clone was seen (once, few, many) or the class of an expanded clone, and some rows leave it out.

-,TRBV15,once,CATSRDRLVNYGYTF
TRBD2,TRBV5-1,-,CASSATSGPNTGELFF
TRBD2,TRBV6-5,few,CASRIAGSTDTQYF
TRBD1,TRBV5-5,-,CASSVTGYDTQYF
-,TRBV4-2,-,CASSQGTQLYYEQYF
-,TRBV11-1,-,CASSYGQNYGYTF
TRBD2,TRBV5-6,-,CASSLALAGASYEQYF
-,TRBV7-6,once,CASSTTGQGPLHF
-,TRBV7-6,once,CASSLTEMNTEAFF
-,TRBV27,once,CASSNTGRKMTDTQYF
-,TRBV2,-,CASRDSSGANVLTF
TRBD2,TRBV13,few,CASTSGGYNEQFF
TRBD2,TRBV4-2,-,CASSQRASGGVSSGELFF
-,TRBV5-1,-,CASSSDGGNNSPLHF
-,TRBV4-1,-,CASSQDREGNYGYTF
-,TRBV11-2,once,CASSLMGGPGSYNEQFF
-,TRBV7-9,-,CASSSEFGAENTEAFF
-,TRBV11-3,-,CASSGRGTEAFF
-,TRBV21-1,-,CASSRNHRGGAFF
TRBD1,TRBV5-1,-,CASSLEGQGASEAFF
TRBD1,TRBV10-2,-,CASSQGDTEAFF
TRBD2,TRBV5-1,-,CASSLGTSGGETQYF
-,TRBV28,few,CASSGAGGSNQPQHF
-,TRBV7-9,few,CASSLVPGTGNTIYF
-,TRBV9,-,CASSVGGSTEAFF
-,TRBV28,-,CASSSYTGFPYNSPLHF
-,TRBV5-1,-,CASSLASQNQETQYF
TRBD1,TRBV7-9,few,CASSLAHDLQGASDQPQHF
-,TRBV29-1,-,CSVDDMAGETQYF